The 16 T cell receptor beta chains below all came from one sample that was sequenced in a study of blood T cell repertoires in COVID-19. Method: immunoSEQ multiplex PCR; TCRdb's copy keeps in-frame clones and lacks some. The sample gives 90,000 to 140,000 clones, 75% to 85% of which show up once; 7.5% to 10% is in the top ten. Sequenced input: peripheral blood. These receptors all come from a woman aged 70-85 years with acute or convalescent COVID-19.

The chain joins TRBV6-5 to TRBJ1-1; D is undetermined. The ends were cut back, 6 bases at V and 4 bases at J, with 12 bases in the middle. CDR1 and CDR2 from the germline V gene are MNHEY and SVGAGI. The CDR3 contains 13 residues. The CDR3 sequence: CASRKLQSTEAFF. In DNA, the CDR3 is TGTGCCAGCAGGAAGCTACAGAGCACTGAAGCTTTCTTT.

The chain recombines TRBV3-1 (or the pseudogene TRBV3-2) with TRBJ2-7, with TRBD1 as a possible D gene (6 bases). The germline CDR1 and CDR2 sequences are LGHDT and YNNKEL (reference sequence). CDR3 length: 16 residues. The V and J ends lost 4 bases and 2 bases respectively, with 18 bases between them. The CDR3 loop reads CASSLRSQGFPYEQYF. The CDR3 nucleotides read TGTGCCAGCAGCCTCAGAAGCCAGGGGTTTCCCTACGAGCAGTACTTC.

This rearrangement joins TRBV6-5 to TRBJ1-1; D is unresolved. Germline assignment: CDR1 MNHEY and CDR2 SVGAGI. This CDR3 has 14 amino acids. V dropped 8 bases and J dropped 1 base, with 14 bases sitting between them. CDR3 bases: TGTGCCAGCGCCCGAAGGGAGGGGAACACTGAAGCTTTCTTT. Amino acids: CASARREGNTEAFF.

The V gene is TRBV28, the J gene TRBJ1-1; D uncertain. The CDR3 has 11 residues. Looked up from germline, CDR1 is MDHEN and CDR2 is SYDVKM. Trimming pared 4 bases from V and 4 bases from J, leaving 4 bases between. The CDR3 spells CASSSVTEAFF. The DNA of the CDR3 is TGTGCCAGCAGTTCCGTCACTGAAGCTTTCTTT.

The chain links TRBV10-3 to TRBJ2-1; possible D gene TRBD2, 5 bases. This CDR3 comprises 14 residues. Trimming took 3 bases from V and 0 from J, leaving 6 bases between them. Germline CDR1 and CDR2: ENHRY and SYGVKD. CDR3 DNA: TGTGCCATCAGTGACGGGGACTCCTACAATGAGCAGTTCTTC. Encoded protein: CAISDGDSYNEQFF.

J is TRBJ1-3 and V is TRBV4-3; 12 positions match TRBD1. The V gene's germline CDR1 is LGHNA and CDR2 YSLEER. Trimming cost V 5 bases and J 5 bases; bases outside gene matches: 16. This CDR3 has 19 residues. CDR3 coding DNA: TGCGCCAGCAGCGCCCTGCCTCTGGGACAGGGGGCGCGCAGAAACACCATATATTTT. This sequence encodes CASSALPLGQGARRNTIYF.

This clone was detected a few times. The chain carries TRBV19 and TRBJ2-1; TRBD2 matches 12 bases. The CDR3 totals 16 residues. Germline assignment: CDR1 LNHDA and CDR2 SQIVND (reference sequence). The V gene end was trimmed by 7 bases and the J gene end by 0 bases; junction bases not matched to a gene: 4. The DNA of the CDR3 is TGTGCCAGTAACATGGGACTAGCGGGCTCCTACAATGAGCAGTTCTTC. Protein sequence: CASNMGLAGSYNEQFF.

The chain combines TRBV11-2 with TRBJ2-5; the D is unclear. The CDR3 is made up of 13 amino acids. Trimming removed 5 bases from V and 7 bases from J, with 14 bases in between. Germline CDR1 is SGHAT and CDR2 is FQNNGV. This CDR3 reads CASSERDKATQYF. The CDR3 DNA reads as TGTGCCAGCAGCGAGCGAGATAAGGCGACCCAGTACTTC.

Turning to this clone: Compared with germline, one end of the junction differs, possibly owing to a read error. The chain carries TRBV7-7 and TRBJ2-5, with D possibly being TRBD1 (6 bases). There are 15 residues in the CDR3. Germline V gene data show CDR1 as SSHAT and CDR2 as FNYEAQ (reference sequence). CDR3 sequence (DNA): TGTGCTAGCAGCTTGGGGGCGGGCAACAAAGAGACCCAGTACTTC. Protein sequence: CASSLGAGNKETQYF.

The gene calls are TRBV19 and TRBJ2-7, with TRBD2 matching 9 bases. The ends lost 3 bases at V and 6 bases at J; junction bases unmatched: 6. The V gene's germline CDR1 is LNHDA and CDR2 SQIVND (reference sequence). This CDR3 is built from 14 residues. The CDR3 DNA sequence: TGTGCCAGTAGTATTGCGCATAGCGGGAGCGAGCAGTACTTC. Translating it yields CASSIAHSGSEQYF. The whole variable domain, filled in from reference TRBV19 and TRBJ2-7, reads DGGITQSPKYLFRKEGQNVTLSCEQNLNHDAMYWYRQDPGQGLRLIYYSQIVNDFQKGDIAEGYSVSREKKESFPLTVTSAQKNPTAFYLCASSIAHSGSEQYFGPGTRLTVT.

The chain uses TRBV9 and TRBJ1-4; D not certain. V shed 4 bases and J shed 6 bases, with 10 bases lying between them. The CDR3 loop spans 13 amino acids. CDR1 is SGDLS and CDR2 is YYNGEE in the germline V gene. The CDR3 DNA follows: TGTGCCAGCAGCTCCGACTGGGATGAAAAACTGTTTTTT. Amino acids: CASSSDWDEKLFF.

J is TRBJ1-2 and V is TRBV7-9; D gene ambiguous. The germline V gene encodes CDR1 SEHNR and CDR2 FQNEAQ (reference sequence). V lost 3 bases to trimming and J lost 1 base, with 6 bases between them. CDR3 length: 13 residues. The CDR3 here is CASSFGGNYGYTF. CDR3 sequence (DNA): TGTGCCAGCAGCTTCGGCGGTAACTATGGCTACACCTTC.

This chain connects TRBV3-1 (or the pseudogene TRBV3-2) to TRBJ1-6; the D gene is possibly TRBD1 (5 bases). The CDR3 covers 17 residues. Germline assignment: CDR1 LGHDT and CDR2 YNNKEL (reference sequence). V was clipped by 2 bases and J by 7 bases, with 18 bases between them. CDR3 region: CASSQYLNRSPNSPLHF. The CDR3 DNA reads TGTGCCAGCAGCCAATACCTTAACAGGTCTCCCAATTCACCCCTCCACTTT.

The count of this clone is one. The V gene is TRBV25-1, the J gene TRBJ2-7; 10 positions agree with TRBD2. CDR3 length equals 16 residues. Looked up from germline, CDR1 is MGHDK and CDR2 is SYGVNS. The ends lost 3 bases at V and 2 bases at J; junction bases unmatched: 7. The CDR3 DNA sequence: TGTGCCAGCAGTGAGGGAGCGGGAGGGCTTGCCTACGAGCAGTACTTC. It translates to CASSEGAGGLAYEQYF.

The rearrangement uses TRBV4-1 and TRBJ2-4; D gene unclear. Germline loops: CDR1 MGHRA, CDR2 YSYEKL. The CDR3 consists of 16 residues. The V and J ends lost 1 base and 0 bases respectively, with 10 bases between them. In nucleotides, the CDR3 is TGCGCCAGCAGCCAAGTCGGCGGATTAGCCAAAAACATTCAGTACTTC. Translated, it gives CASSQVGGLAKNIQYF.

This clone was recorded once. The genes are TRBV7-2 and TRBJ2-1; TRBD2 matches at 9 bases. The germline gives CDR1 SGHTA, CDR2 FQGNSA. Unmatched junction bases numbered 10, after V lost 1 base and J lost 0 bases. The CDR3 runs to 19 residues. DNA of the CDR3: TGTGCCAGCAGCTTAGTTCCGGGGAGCGGGAGGCCCTCCTACAATGAGCAGTTCTTC. This sequence encodes CASSLVPGSGRPSYNEQFF.